Each of the 15 T cell receptor beta chains below was sequenced from the same sample in a study of T cells in Graves' hyperthyroidism and ophthalmopathy. TCR beta CDR3 regions were amplified from RNA. Primed by the HTBI set, a first-round RT-PCR was run on the TCR CDR3. TCRdb called the multiplex PCR reads again in MiXCR, with one record for every CDR3 protein. Found here are about 560,000 distinct CDR3 sequences, 16% of them singletons; the top ten hold under 20%. The sample consisted of blood. Receptors were obtained from a woman between 18 and 30 years old with Graves' hyperthyroidism.

The chain recombines TRBV11-1 with TRBJ2-7; D tentatively reads TRBD1 or TRBD2 (6 bases each). Trimming pared 1 base from V and 0 bases from J, leaving 16 bases between. The CDR3 runs to 17 residues. The V gene's germline CDR1 is SGHAT and CDR2 FQDESV (reference sequence). The CDR3 sequence: CASSLVAGHDVSYEQYF. The CDR3 DNA sequence: TGTGCCAGCAGCTTAGTGGCGGGACACGATGTCTCCTACGAGCAGTACTTC.

A single count supports this clonotype. The chain is built from TRBV27 and TRBJ2-6; TRBD2 might be the D (6 bases). The CDR3 covers 18 residues. The V gene lost 4 bases and the J gene lost 0 bases, with 16 bases spanning the gap. Germline CDR1 reads MNHEY; CDR2 reads SMNVEV (reference sequence). The CDR3 sequence: CASSSRTLADSGANVLTF. The CDR3 DNA sequence: TGTGCCAGCAGTTCCAGGACTTTAGCGGACTCTGGGGCCAACGTCCTGACTTTC. Together with reference TRBV27 and TRBJ2-6, the CDR3 gives the full variable domain: EAQVTQNPRYLITVTGKKLTVTCSQNMNHEYMSWYRQDPGLGLRQIYYSMNVEVTDKGDVPEGYKVSRKEKRNFPLILESPSPNQTSLYFCASSSRTLADSGANVLTFGAGSRLTVL.

At least ten counts were recorded for this clonotype. The chain employs TRBV12-3 or TRBV12-4 and TRBJ2-2; D is unclear. The V end lost 1 base, the J end lost 5 bases, and 5 bases lay between the germline ends. The CDR3 contains 13 residues. CDR3 residues: CASSLGSTGELFF. CDR3 coding DNA: TGTGCCAGCAGTTTAGGGAGTACCGGGGAGCTGTTTTTT.

This chain links TRBV6-1 with TRBJ2-1, with D perhaps TRBD1 (6 bases). Germline CDR1 reads MNHNS; CDR2 reads SASEGT. CDR3 length: 15 amino acids. Trimming shortened V by 1 base and J by 6 bases, and 13 bases separated the two germline ends. The CDR3 loop reads CASSEETGSGNEQFF. The CDR3 nucleotides read TGTGCCAGCAGTGAAGAAACAGGGTCGGGCAATGAGCAGTTCTTC.

There are many counts of this clonotype. The chain employs TRBV7-9 and TRBJ1-1, with 8 bases lining up with TRBD1. Germline assignment: CDR1 SEHNR and CDR2 FQNEAQ (reference sequence). The CDR3 has 15 residues. V trimming: 1 base; J trimming: 5 bases; junction bases outside the gene matches: 6. The CDR3 DNA is TGTGCCAGCAGCTTAGGTGCAGGGGGCGGGACTGAAGCTTTCTTT. As protein: CASSLGAGGGTEAFF.

The chain uses TRBV19 and TRBJ1-2, with TRBD1 identical over 7 bases. With V trimmed by 7 bases and J by 6 bases, 8 bases remained unmatched. The CDR3 totals 13 residues. The germline CDR1 and CDR2 sequences are LNHDA and SQIVND (reference sequence). In DNA, the CDR3 is TGTGCCAGTACACGGACAGGCTCAGATGGCTACACCTTC. Its translation: CASTRTGSDGYTF.

Only a few counts were recorded for this clonotype. The rearrangement joins TRBV28 to TRBJ2-7; 9 nucleotides align to TRBD2. This CDR3 is built from 15 residues. V lost 8 bases to trimming and J lost 4 bases; unmatched junction nucleotides: 12. Per germline, CDR1 MDHEN and CDR2 SYDVKM. The DNA for the CDR3 is TGTGCCAGCCGAGGGAGTAGCGGGAGTACGTACGAGCAGTACTTC. Translation: CASRGSSGSTYEQYF.

This chain links TRBV12-3 or TRBV12-4 with TRBJ1-1; D might be TRBD1 (5 bases). V dropped 2 bases and J dropped 1 base, with 8 bases sitting between them. This CDR3 is built from 14 residues. This CDR3 is CASSLYRQNTEAFF. The CDR3 coding sequence is TGTGCCAGCAGTTTATACAGGCAGAACACTGAAGCTTTCTTT.

This clonotype was detected ten times or more. The chain links TRBV5-5 to TRBJ1-1; TRBD1 matches at 7 bases. Germline CDR1 is SGHKS and CDR2 is YYEKEE (reference sequence). Germline trimming cut 4 bases from V and 0 bases from J; bases unmatched to any gene: 3. The CDR3 runs to 14 residues. In nucleotides, the CDR3 is TGTGCCAGCAGCGGGGGACAGCTGAACACTGAAGCTTTCTTT. Translated: CASSGGQLNTEAFF.

The chain uses TRBV9 and TRBJ2-1; unclear D gene. CDR3 length: 13 residues. Germline V gene sequence: CDR1 SGDLS, CDR2 YYNGEE. V dropped 0 bases and J dropped 9 bases, with 10 bases sitting between them. For the CDR3, the DNA is TGTGCCAGCAGCGTAGCCCAAGGGTTTGAGCAGTTCTTC. Residues: CASSVAQGFEQFF.

This clonotype was counted a few times. The gene calls are TRBV19 and TRBJ1-5; the D gene is possibly TRBD1 (5 bases). This CDR3 is 19 amino acids long. Per the germline V gene, CDR1 is LNHDA and CDR2 is SQIVND (reference sequence). Trimming shortened V by 7 bases and J by 0 bases, and 25 bases separated the two germline ends. The CDR3 sequence: CASTPLTEDYSFSNQPQHF. The DNA for the CDR3 is TGTGCCAGTACCCCCTTGACAGAGGACTATTCTTTTAGCAATCAGCCCCAGCATTTT.

There are a few counts of this clonotype. A much larger clone differs by one base, so this may be a read error. The V and J genes are TRBV20-1 and TRBJ2-7; TRBD1 is a possible D gene (6 bases). CDR3 length equals 13 residues. Looked up from germline, CDR1 is DFQATT and CDR2 is SNEGSKA (reference sequence). The CDR3 sequence is CSAGTPVSYELYF. Written as DNA, the CDR3 is TGCAGTGCTGGGACACCCGTCTCCTACGAGCTGTACTTC.

Comment on this clonotype: This may stem from a read error, because a much larger clone lies one nucleotide away. The rearrangement links TRBV11-2 to TRBJ1-1, with 7 bases fitting TRBD1. This CDR3 contains 16 residues. Germline trimming cut 5 bases from V and 6 bases from J; bases unmatched to any gene: 15. Germline V gene lookup returns CDR1 SGHAT and CDR2 FQNNGV. The CDR3 bases are TGTGCCAGCAGCCACAGGGGTACCTTATTTTTCGCTGAAGCTTTCTTT. It codes for CASSHRGTLFFAEAFF.

The table lists this clonotype with many counts. This chain links TRBV7-2 with TRBJ2-2, with TRBD2 matching over 9 bases. This CDR3 contains 17 residues. Germline V lookup: CDR1 SGHTA, CDR2 FQGNSA. V trimming: 0 bases; J trimming: 4 bases; junction bases outside the gene matches: 6. The CDR3 nucleotides read TGTGCCAGCAGCTTAGCGCCTCAACTAGCGGGCACCGGGGAGCTGTTTTTT. It yields the protein CASSLAPQLAGTGELFF.

Many counts were recorded for this clonotype. CDR3 DNA sequence: TGTGCCAGCAGTTACATCCCGACAGGGGGACGGGAAAAACTGTTTTTT. Protein sequence: CASSYIPTGGREKLFF. This chain connects TRBV12-3 or TRBV12-4 to TRBJ1-4; 9 nucleotides agree with TRBD1. This CDR3 is built from 16 residues. V gave up 4 bases and J gave up 8 bases; unmatched junction bases: 11.